A single sample gave rise to the 9 T cell receptor beta chains below, sequenced in a study of blood T cells in healthy people across ages. A second PCR of about 7 to 11 cycles used a sample-barcoded 5' primer and a J-beta primer mix. TCRdb ran MiXCR on the 5' RACE reads and lists one entry per CDR3 protein. The sample lists fewer than 1,000,000 distinct CDR3 sequences; around 43% were seen once. What was sequenced was blood. Source of these receptors: a man in his sixties in good health.

This clonotype turned up a few times. V and J are TRBV12-3 or TRBV12-4 and TRBJ2-5; 11 nucleotides align to TRBD1. There are 13 residues in the CDR3. Unmatched junction bases numbered 2, after V lost 4 bases and J lost 7 bases. Here the CDR3 DNA reads TGTGCCAGCAGTTGGGGACAGGGGGTGACCCAGTACTTC. Protein sequence: CASSWGQGVTQYF.

This clonotype was counted between two and nine times. The chain carries TRBV20-1 and TRBJ2-5; D is uncertain. Germline V lookup: CDR1 DFQATT, CDR2 SNEGSKA (reference sequence). V was pared by 6 bases and J by 0 bases, with 14 bases between. This CDR3 is built from 14 residues. The CDR3 protein is CSAQVSRNQETQYF. The CDR3 DNA reads TGCAGTGCCCAAGTCTCGCGGAACCAAGAGACCCAGTACTTC.

V gene TRBV19 combines with J gene TRBJ2-7; D is undetermined. Trimming took off 6 bases at V and 2 bases at J, with 14 bases between the two ends. Germline V gene lookup returns CDR1 LNHDA and CDR2 SQIVND (reference sequence). This CDR3 has 14 amino acids. The CDR3 DNA follows: TGTGCCAGTAGCCCGGGCCACGGAGCCTACGAGCAGTACTTC. Encoded protein: CASSPGHGAYEQYF.

This clonotype was detected only a few times. The chain has TRBV25-1 and TRBJ1-2; no reliable D call. CDR3 length equals 11 residues. V lost 2 bases and J lost 8, with 6 bases in between. The germline CDR1 and CDR2 sequences are MGHDK and SYGVNS. This CDR3 reads CASSEPSGYTF. CDR3 bases: TGTGCCAGCAGTGAACCGTCGGGCTACACCTTC.

This clonotype was seen once. The rearrangement joins TRBV6-1 to TRBJ2-1, with 15 bases that match TRBD2. The CDR3 has 16 residues. Germline trimming cut 5 bases from V and 8 bases from J; bases unmatched to any gene: 7. Per germline, CDR1 MNHNS and CDR2 SASEGT. CDR3 amino acids: CASSRTSGGANYEQFF. In nucleotides, the CDR3 is TGTGCCAGCAGTCGGACTAGCGGGGGGGCCAACTATGAGCAGTTCTTC.

The chain combines TRBV6-1 with TRBJ2-3; either TRBD1 or TRBD2 may supply D (5 bases each). The CDR3 has 15 amino acids. Trimming took 7 bases from V and 3 from J, leaving 17 bases between them. Germline V gene lookup returns CDR1 MNHNS and CDR2 SASEGT. The DNA for the CDR3 is TGTGCCAGCACCGGGGCCACGTTGTTGACAGATACGCAGTATTTT. It encodes CASTGATLLTDTQYF.

V is TRBV27 and J is TRBJ1-5; TRBD1 matches at 9 bases. Germline V lookup: CDR1 MNHEY, CDR2 SMNVEV (reference sequence). The V and J ends lost 5 bases and 2 bases, in that order; junction bases with no gene match: 4. This CDR3 is built from 15 residues. CDR3 region: CASSLQGAGNQPQHF. CDR3 nucleotides: TGTGCCAGCAGTCTACAGGGGGCTGGCAATCAGCCCCAGCATTTT.

Only one count was recorded for this clonotype. The chain employs TRBV5-1 and TRBJ1-5, with D perhaps matching TRBD1 (6 bases). V was trimmed by 5 bases and J by 8 bases, leaving 23 bases between them. Germline V gene data show CDR1 as SGHRS and CDR2 as YFSETQ. This CDR3 contains 16 residues. The chain's CDR3 is CASRWVAYRALKPQHF. The CDR3, as DNA: TGCGCCAGCAGGTGGGTAGCTTACAGGGCATTAAAGCCCCAGCATTTT.

The V call is TRBV24-1, the J call TRBJ2-5; D may be TRBD1 (6 bases). V was cut by 4 bases and J by 4 bases, with 12 bases left in between. The CDR3 is 14 residues long. CDR1 KGHDR and CDR2 SFDVKD come from the germline V gene. CDR3: CATSEARGPETQYF. The CDR3 DNA is TGTGCCACCAGTGAGGCCAGGGGACCAGAGACCCAGTACTTC.